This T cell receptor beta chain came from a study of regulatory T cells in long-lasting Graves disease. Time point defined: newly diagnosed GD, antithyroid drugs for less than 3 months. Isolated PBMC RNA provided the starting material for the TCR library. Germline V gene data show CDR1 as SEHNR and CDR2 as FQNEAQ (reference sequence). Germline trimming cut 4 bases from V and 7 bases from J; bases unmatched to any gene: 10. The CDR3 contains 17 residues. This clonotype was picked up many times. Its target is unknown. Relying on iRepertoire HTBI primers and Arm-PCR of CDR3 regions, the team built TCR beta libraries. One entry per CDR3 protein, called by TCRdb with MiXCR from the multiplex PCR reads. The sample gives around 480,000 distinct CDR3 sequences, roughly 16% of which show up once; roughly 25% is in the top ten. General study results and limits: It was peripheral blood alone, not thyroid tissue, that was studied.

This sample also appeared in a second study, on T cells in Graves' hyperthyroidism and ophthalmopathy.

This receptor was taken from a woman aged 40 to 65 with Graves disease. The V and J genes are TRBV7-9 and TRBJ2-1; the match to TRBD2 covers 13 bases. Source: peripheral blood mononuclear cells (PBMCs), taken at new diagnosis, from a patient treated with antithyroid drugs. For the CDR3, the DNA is TGTGCCAGCAGCTCTGGACTAGCGGGGGAATGGTGGAATGAGCAGTTCTTC. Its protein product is CASSSGLAGEWWNEQFF.